This T cell receptor (beta chain) was obtained from a study of blood T cell repertoires in COVID-19. Study in general: Italy, Spain and the United States were the sources of the convalescent and acute COVID-19 samples. Nucleic acid was either cDNA or gDNA, and it came from T cells, B-cell-depleted T cells, or PBMCs.

This clone was observed a single time. CDR3 length: 15 amino acids. CDR1 is SNHLY and CDR2 is FYNNEI in the germline V gene. The junction had 3 bases not matched to a gene; V was cut back by 6 bases and J by 0 bases. In the authors' methods: Reference gene primer amplification in the assay estimated nucleated cell counts. Sequencing was performed with immunoSEQ multiplex PCR; in TCRdb, only in-frame clones are kept and a portion is missing. That table gives V, J and clone size, and the DNA gave D and trimming. The data hold roughly 180,000 clones, with approximately 86% observed a single time. Sequencing input: peripheral blood. This sequence originates from a man aged 60 to 75 with acute or convalescent COVID-19. The genes are TRBV2 and TRBJ2-1; 9 bases line up with TRBD2. The CDR3 region is CASRTSGISYNEQFF. The CDR3 bases are TGTGCCAGCAGGACTAGCGGTATCTCCTACAATGAGCAGTTCTTC.